This section outlines one T cell receptor (beta chain) sequence together with its context. This CDR3 region has 14 residues. The germline V gene encodes CDR1 SGHAT and CDR2 FQNNGV. cDNA synthesis was performed in eight separate reactions for each sample. Following a re-call of the 5' RACE reads, TCRdb has one entry per CDR3 protein and lacks DNA. The sample yields around 370,000 distinct CDR3 sequences, of which the top ten take up just over 2.5%. The record originates from a study of monozygotic twins with inflammatory bowel disease. The authors drew over 2 ml of blood from each donor. V is TRBV11-2 and J is TRBJ2-1; the D gene TCRdb calls, TRBD2, cannot be checked with no DNA. The sequenced sample was blood. The sequence was collected from a human donor with ulcerative colitis or Crohn's disease, or a healthy co-twin of an affected twin (not recorded which). The CDR3 loop reads CASSLPSSGAEQFF.